This T cell receptor (beta chain) was captured in a study of shared clonotypes between healthy human individuals. Study-level background: CD4 naive and CD4 memory each took three plates per donor, while CD8 naive took two and CD8 memory one.

All the donors were Caucasian adults who lived in Nashville, Tennessee. Using immunoSEQ multiplex PCR, the repertoire was profiled, and TCRdb retains in-frame clones only, with some absent. The profile shows nearly 1 million clones, around 80% of them singletons. Germline loops: CDR1 SGDLS, CDR2 YYNGEE. The CDR3 has 17 amino acids. V lost 0 bases, J lost 4 bases, and 6 bases stayed unmatched. Study-wide results and caveats: An anticipated effect of sequencing depth on clonotype sharing among donors was recognized.

For this clone: Its antigen is as yet unknown.

The TCR comes from a man aged 18 to 30 in good health. This sequence joins TRBV9 and TRBJ2-1; 11 nucleotides match TRBD2. The sequenced sample consisted of memory CD4+ T cells sorted from blood. Subset denoted: CD45RA-negative fraction. CDR3 loop: CASSVDSGGAAYNEQFF. In DNA, the CDR3 is TGTGCCAGCAGCGTAGATAGCGGGGGGGCCGCGTACAATGAGCAGTTCTTC.